The entry below gives a single TCR beta chain sequence along with its context. The germline CDR1 and CDR2 sequences are LNHNV and YYDKDF (reference sequence). The length of the CDR3 is 17 residues. Trimming took 5 bases from V and 2 from J; bases not matched to a gene: 13. This specimen comes from a study of blood T cell repertoires in COVID-19. Study as a whole: From the United States, Italy and Spain came samples of acute and convalescent COVID-19.

The data were produced by immunoSEQ multiplex PCR, yet TCRdb's version contains in-frame clones alone and is incomplete. This repertoire shows about 63,000 clones, roughly 80% found once; its top ten account for approximately 12%. The receptor comes from a human donor in a cohort sampled during active COVID-19. Input material: peripheral blood. V usage is TRBV15 and J usage is TRBJ1-2; 8 bases are a match to TRBD1. This chain's CDR3 is CATSSRDRRWSNYGYTF. As DNA, the CDR3 is TGTGCCACCAGCTCCCGGGACAGGAGGTGGTCAAACTATGGCTACACCTTC.